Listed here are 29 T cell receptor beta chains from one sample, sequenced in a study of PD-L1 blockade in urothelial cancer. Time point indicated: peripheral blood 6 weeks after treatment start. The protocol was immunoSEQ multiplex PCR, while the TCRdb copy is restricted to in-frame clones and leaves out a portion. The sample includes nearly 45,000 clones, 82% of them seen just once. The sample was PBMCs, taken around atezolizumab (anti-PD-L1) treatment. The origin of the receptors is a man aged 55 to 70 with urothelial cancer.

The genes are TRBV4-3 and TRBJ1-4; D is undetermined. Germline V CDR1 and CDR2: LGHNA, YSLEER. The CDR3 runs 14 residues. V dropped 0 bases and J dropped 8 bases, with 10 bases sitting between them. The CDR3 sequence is CASSQDARSEKLFF. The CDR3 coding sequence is TGCGCCAGCAGCCAAGATGCCCGTAGCGAAAAACTGTTTTTT.

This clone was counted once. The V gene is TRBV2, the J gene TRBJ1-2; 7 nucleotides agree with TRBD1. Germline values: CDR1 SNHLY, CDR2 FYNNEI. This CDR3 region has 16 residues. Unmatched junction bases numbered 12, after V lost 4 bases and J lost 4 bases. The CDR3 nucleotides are TGTGCCAGCAGTGTCAGGGATAGGGGGCTTGGCTATGGCTACACCTTC. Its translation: CASSVRDRGLGYGYTF.

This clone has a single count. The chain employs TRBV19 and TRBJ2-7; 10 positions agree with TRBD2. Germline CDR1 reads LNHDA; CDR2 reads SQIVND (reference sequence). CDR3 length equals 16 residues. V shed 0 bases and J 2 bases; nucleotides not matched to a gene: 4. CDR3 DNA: TGTGCCAGTAGTATAGATCAACTAGCGGGACCCTACGAGCAGTACTTC. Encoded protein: CASSIDQLAGPYEQYF.

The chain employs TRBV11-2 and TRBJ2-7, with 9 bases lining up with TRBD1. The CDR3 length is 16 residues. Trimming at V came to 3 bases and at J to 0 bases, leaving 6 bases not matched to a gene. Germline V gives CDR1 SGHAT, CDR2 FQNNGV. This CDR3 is CASSFAGTGNSYEQYF. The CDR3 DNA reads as TGTGCCAGCAGCTTCGCCGGGACAGGGAACTCCTACGAGCAGTACTTC.

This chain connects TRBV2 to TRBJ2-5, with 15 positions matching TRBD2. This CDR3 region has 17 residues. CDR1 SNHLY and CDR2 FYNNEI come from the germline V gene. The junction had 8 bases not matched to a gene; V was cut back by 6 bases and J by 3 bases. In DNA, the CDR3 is TGTGCCAGCAGGGACCTCGGACTAGCGGGAGGGAAAGAGACCCAGTACTTC. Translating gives CASRDLGLAGGKETQYF. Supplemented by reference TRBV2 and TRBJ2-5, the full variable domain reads EPEVTQTPSHQVTQMGQEVILRCVPISNHLYFYWYRQILGQKVEFLVSFYNNEISEKSEIFDDQFSVERPDGSNFTLKIRSTKLEDSAMYFCASRDLGLAGGKETQYFGPGTRLLVL.

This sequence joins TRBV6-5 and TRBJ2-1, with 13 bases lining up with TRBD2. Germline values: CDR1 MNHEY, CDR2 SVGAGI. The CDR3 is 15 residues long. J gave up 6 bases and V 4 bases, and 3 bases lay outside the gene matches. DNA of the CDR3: TGTGCCAGCAGTTTGACTAGCGGGGGGATCAATGAGCAGTTCTTC. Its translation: CASSLTSGGINEQFF.

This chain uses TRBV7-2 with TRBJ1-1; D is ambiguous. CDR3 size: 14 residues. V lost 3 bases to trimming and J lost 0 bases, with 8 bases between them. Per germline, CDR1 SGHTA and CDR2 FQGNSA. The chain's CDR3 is CASSLGRVNTEAFF. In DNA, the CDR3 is TGTGCCAGCAGCTTGGGGAGGGTGAACACTGAAGCTTTCTTT.

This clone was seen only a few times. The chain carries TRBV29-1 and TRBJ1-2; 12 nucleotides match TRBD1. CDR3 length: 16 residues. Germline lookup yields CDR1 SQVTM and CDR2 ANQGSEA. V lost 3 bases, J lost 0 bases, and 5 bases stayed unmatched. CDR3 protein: CSVEGDRGRSNYGYTF. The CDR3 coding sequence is TGCAGCGTTGAGGGGGACAGGGGGCGGTCTAACTATGGCTACACCTTC.

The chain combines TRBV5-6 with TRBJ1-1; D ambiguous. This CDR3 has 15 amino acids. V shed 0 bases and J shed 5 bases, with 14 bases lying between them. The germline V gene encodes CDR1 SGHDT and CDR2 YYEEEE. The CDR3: CASSLVGGRSTEAFF. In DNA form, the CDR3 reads TGTGCCAGCAGCTTGGTGGGAGGGAGGAGTACTGAAGCTTTCTTT.

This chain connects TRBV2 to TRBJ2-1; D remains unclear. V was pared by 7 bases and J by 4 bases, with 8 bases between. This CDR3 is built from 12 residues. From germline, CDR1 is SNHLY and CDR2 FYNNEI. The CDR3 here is CASIGEYNEQFF. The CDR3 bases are TGTGCCAGCATCGGAGAGTACAATGAGCAGTTCTTC.

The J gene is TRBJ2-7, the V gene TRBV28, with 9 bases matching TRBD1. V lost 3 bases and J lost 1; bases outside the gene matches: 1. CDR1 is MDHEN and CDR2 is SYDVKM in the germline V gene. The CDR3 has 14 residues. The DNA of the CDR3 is TGTGCCAGCAGTTTTGGGACAGGGTCCTACGAGCAGTACTTC. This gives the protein CASSFGTGSYEQYF.

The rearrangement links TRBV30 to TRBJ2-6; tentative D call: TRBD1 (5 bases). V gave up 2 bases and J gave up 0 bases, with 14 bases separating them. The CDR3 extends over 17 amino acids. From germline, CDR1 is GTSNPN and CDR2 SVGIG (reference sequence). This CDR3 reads CAWSIGHLNSGANVLTF. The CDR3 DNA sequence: TGTGCCTGGAGTATAGGACACCTAAACTCTGGGGCCAACGTCCTGACTTTC.

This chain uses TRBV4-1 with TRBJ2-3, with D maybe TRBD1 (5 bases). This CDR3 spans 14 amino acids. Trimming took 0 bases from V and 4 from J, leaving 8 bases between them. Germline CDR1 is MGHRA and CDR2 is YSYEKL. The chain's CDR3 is CASSQDRAPDTQYF. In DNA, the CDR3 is TGCGCCAGCAGCCAAGACAGGGCCCCAGATACGCAGTATTTT.

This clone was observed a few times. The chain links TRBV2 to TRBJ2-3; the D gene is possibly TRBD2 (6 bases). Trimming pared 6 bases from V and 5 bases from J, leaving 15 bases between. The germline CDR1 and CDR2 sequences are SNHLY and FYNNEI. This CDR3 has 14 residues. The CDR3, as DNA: TGTGCCAGCAGCGAAATCGGGAGCGGAGATACGCAGTATTTT. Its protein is CASSEIGSGDTQYF. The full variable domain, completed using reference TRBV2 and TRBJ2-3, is EPEVTQTPSHQVTQMGQEVILRCVPISNHLYFYWYRQILGQKVEFLVSFYNNEISEKSEIFDDQFSVERPDGSNFTLKIRSTKLEDSAMYFCASSEIGSGDTQYFGPGTRLTVL.

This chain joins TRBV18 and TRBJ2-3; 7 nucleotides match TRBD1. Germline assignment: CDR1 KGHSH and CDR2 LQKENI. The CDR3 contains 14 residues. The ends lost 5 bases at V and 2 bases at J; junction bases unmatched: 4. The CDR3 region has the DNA TGTGCCAGCTCAAAGGGGGCTTCCACAGATACGCAGTATTTT. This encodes CASSKGASTDTQYF. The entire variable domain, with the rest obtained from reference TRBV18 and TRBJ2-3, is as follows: NAGVMQNPRHLVRRRGQEARLRCSPMKGHSHVYWYRQLPEEGLKFMVYLQKENIIDESGMPKERFSAEFPKEGPSILRIQQVVRGDSAAYFCASSKGASTDTQYFGPGTRLTVL.

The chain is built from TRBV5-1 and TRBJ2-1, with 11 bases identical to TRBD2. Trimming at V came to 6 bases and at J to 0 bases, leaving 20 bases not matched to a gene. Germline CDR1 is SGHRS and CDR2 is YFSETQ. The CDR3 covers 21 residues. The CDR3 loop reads CASNFESPGLAALSSYNEQFF. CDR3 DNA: TGCGCCAGCAACTTTGAGAGCCCGGGACTAGCGGCCCTGAGCTCCTACAATGAGCAGTTCTTC.

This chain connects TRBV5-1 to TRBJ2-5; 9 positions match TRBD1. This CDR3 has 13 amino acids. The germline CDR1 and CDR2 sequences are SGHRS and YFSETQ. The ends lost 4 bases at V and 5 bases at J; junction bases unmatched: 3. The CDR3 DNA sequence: TGCGCCAGCAGCCCACAGGGGGCTGAGACCCAGTACTTC. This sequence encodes CASSPQGAETQYF.

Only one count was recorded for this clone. CDR3 protein: CASSFRTANTGELFF. The CDR3 DNA is TGTGCCAGCAGCTTCAGGACAGCGAACACCGGGGAGCTGTTTTTT. J is TRBJ2-2 and V is TRBV5-4, with D possibly being TRBD1 (6 bases). In germline, CDR1 is SGHNT, CDR2 YYREEE (reference sequence). CDR3 size: 15 residues. V was shortened by 2 bases and J by 0 bases, with 8 bases between the two germline ends. The entire variable domain, with the rest obtained from reference TRBV5-4 and TRBJ2-2, is as follows: ETGVTQSPTHLIKTRGQQVTLRCSSQSGHNTVSWYQQALGQGPQFIFQYYREEENGRGNFPPRFSGLQFPNYSSELNVNALELDDSALYLCASSFRTANTGELFFGEGSRLTVL.

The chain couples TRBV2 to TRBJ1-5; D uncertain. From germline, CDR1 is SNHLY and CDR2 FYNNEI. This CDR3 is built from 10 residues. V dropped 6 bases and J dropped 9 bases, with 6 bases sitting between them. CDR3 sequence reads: CASRGRPQHF. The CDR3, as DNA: TGTGCCAGCAGGGGGAGGCCCCAGCATTTT.

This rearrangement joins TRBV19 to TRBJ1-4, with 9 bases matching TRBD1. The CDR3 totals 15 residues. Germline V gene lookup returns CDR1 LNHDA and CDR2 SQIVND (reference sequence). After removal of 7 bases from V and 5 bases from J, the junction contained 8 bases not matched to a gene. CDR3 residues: CASMEPGQGNEKLFF. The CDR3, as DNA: TGTGCCAGTATGGAGCCGGGACAGGGAAATGAAAAACTGTTTTTT.

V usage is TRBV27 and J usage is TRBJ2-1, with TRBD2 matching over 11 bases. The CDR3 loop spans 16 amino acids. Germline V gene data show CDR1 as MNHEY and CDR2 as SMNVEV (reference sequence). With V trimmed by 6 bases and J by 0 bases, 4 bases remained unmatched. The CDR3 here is CASRSSGRSSYNEQFF. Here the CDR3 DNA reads TGTGCCAGCAGATCTAGCGGGAGGAGCTCCTACAATGAGCAGTTCTTC.

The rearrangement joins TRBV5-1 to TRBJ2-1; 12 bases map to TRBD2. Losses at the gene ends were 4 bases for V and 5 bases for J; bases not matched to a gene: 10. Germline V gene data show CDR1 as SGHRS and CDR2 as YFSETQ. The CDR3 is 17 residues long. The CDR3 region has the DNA TGCGCCAGCAGCCTAGGACTAGCGGGGAATTTTCACAATGAGCAGTTCTTC. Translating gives CASSLGLAGNFHNEQFF.

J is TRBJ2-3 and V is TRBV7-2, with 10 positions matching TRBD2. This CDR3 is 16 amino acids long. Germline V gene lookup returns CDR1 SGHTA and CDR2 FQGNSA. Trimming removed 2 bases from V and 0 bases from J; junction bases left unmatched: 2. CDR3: CASSLRAGGSTDTQYF. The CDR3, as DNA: TGTGCCAGCAGCTTAAGAGCGGGGGGGAGCACAGATACGCAGTATTTT.

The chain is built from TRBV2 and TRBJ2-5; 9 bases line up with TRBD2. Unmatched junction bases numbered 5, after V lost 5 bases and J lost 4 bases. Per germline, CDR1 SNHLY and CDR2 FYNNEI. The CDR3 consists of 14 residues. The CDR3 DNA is TGTGCCAGCAGTCCGGCGGGAGGGTTAGAGACCCAGTACTTC. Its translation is CASSPAGGLETQYF.

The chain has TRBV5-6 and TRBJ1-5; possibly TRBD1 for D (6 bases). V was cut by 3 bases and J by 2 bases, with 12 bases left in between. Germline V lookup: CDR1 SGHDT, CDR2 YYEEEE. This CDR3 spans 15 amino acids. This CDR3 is CASSSQGLGNQPQHF. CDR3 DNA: TGTGCCAGCAGCTCACAGGGTTTGGGCAATCAGCCCCAGCATTTT.

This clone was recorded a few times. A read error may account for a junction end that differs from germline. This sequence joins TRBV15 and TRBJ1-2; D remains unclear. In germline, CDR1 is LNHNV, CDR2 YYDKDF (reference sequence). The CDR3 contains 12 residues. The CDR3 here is CATSKPWQDPAF. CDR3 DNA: TGTGCCACCAGCAAACCTTGGCAGGATCCCGCCTTC. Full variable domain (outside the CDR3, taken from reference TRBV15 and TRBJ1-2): DAMVIQNPRYQVTQFGKPVTLSCSQTLNHNVMYWYQQKSSQAPKLLFHYYDKDFNNEADTPDNFQSRRPNTSFCFLDIRSPGLGDTAMYLCATSKPWQDPAFGSGTRLTVV.

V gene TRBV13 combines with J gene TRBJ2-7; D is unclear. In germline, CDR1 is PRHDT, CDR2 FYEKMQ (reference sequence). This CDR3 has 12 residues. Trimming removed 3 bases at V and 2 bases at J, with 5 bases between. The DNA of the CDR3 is TGTGCCAGCAGCTTGAGAGCCTACGAGCAGTACTTC. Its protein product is CASSLRAYEQYF.

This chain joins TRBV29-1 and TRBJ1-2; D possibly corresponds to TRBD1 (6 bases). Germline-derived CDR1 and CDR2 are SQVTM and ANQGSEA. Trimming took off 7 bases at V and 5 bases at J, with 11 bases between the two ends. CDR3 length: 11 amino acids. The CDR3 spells CSDRDKYGYTF. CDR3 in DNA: TGCAGCGACCGGGACAAGTATGGCTACACCTTC.

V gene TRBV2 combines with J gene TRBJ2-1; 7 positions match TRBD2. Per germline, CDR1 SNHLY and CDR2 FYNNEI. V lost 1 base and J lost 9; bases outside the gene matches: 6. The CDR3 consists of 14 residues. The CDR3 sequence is CASSEGGLRSEQFF. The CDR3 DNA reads TGTGCCAGCAGTGAAGGGGGACTACGTAGTGAGCAGTTCTTC. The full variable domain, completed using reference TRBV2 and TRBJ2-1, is EPEVTQTPSHQVTQMGQEVILRCVPISNHLYFYWYRQILGQKVEFLVSFYNNEISEKSEIFDDQFSVERPDGSNFTLKIRSTKLEDSAMYFCASSEGGLRSEQFFGPGTRLTVL.